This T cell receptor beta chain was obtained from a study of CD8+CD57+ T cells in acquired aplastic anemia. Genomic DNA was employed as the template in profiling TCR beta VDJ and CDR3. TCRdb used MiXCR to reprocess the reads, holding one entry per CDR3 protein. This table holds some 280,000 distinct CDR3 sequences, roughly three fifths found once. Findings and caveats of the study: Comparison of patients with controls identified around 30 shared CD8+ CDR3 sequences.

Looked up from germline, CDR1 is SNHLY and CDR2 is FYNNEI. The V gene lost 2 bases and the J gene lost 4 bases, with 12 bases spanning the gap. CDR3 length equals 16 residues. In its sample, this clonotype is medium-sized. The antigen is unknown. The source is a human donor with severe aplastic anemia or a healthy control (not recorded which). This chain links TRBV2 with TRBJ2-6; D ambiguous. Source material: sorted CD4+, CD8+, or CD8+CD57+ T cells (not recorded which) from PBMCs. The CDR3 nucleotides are TGTGCCAGCAGTGAACGGCACAGCTCCGGGGCCAACGTCCTGACTTTC. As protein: CASSERHSSGANVLTF.